Listed below are T cell receptor beta chains from one sample, sequenced in a study of T-cell reconstitution after alpha-beta-depleted transplantation in children. TCRdb re-analysed the PCR reads in MiXCR, keeping a single row per CDR3 protein. The sample has 490,000 or so distinct CDR3 sequences, around an eighth seen once; the top ten hold around 6%. The sequencing here drew on PBMCs from the stem cell graft donor, taken from the stem cell graft. The source of these receptors is a human donor who donated a stem cell graft to a child with combined immunodeficiency. The CDR3 runs from the conserved cysteine through the conserved F or W. A D gene is named only where the DNA matches it firmly.

TRBJ2-7 NA TRBV6-2/TRBV6-3 CASSSPGGQGEQYF
TRBJ1-4 NA TRBV18 CASSPGRWGQATNEKLFF
TRBJ1-2 NA TRBV21-1 CASSKVGPWYGYTF
TRBJ1-4 NA TRBV12-3/TRBV12-4 CASSFRVQGNEKLFF
TRBJ2-3 NA TRBV7-2 CASSKAPGTQYF
TRBJ1-4 NA TRBV6-5 CASSTRGKRDEKLFF
TRBJ2-3 TRBD2 TRBV20-1 CSASAGLAGVFTDTQYF
TRBJ2-3 NA TRBV20-1 CSATSPIGRSDTQYF
TRBJ1-1 NA TRBV12-5 CASGLSLGRTNTEAFF
TRBJ2-1 TRBD2 TRBV24-1 CATNGGGGQFF
TRBJ1-4 NA TRBV5-1 CASSPDGVGNEKLFF
TRBJ2-1 TRBD2 TRBV12-5 CASGPKTSGVYNEQFF
TRBJ1-2 NA TRBV7-2 CASSYTPPGPRDGYTF
TRBJ2-1 TRBD2 TRBV12-3/TRBV12-4 CASSPREGIGSYNEQFF
TRBJ2-7 NA TRBV19 CASSHKHEQYF
TRBJ2-7 NA TRBV7-9 CASTLVGTYEQYF
TRBJ2-1 TRBD2 TRBV6-1 CASSESGRYNEQFF
TRBJ2-1 TRBD2 TRBV7-2 CASSISGRAENEQFF
TRBJ1-1 NA TRBV30 CAWSPGVWAFF
TRBJ2-7 TRBD2 TRBV19 CASSISGANYEQYF
TRBJ1-4 NA TRBV27 CASSFSGFEKLFF
TRBJ1-1 TRBD1 TRBV28 CASSLQGAAEAFF
TRBJ1-2 NA TRBV6-5 CASSYGWGVNYGYTF
TRBJ1-2 NA TRBV3-1 CASSLRGEYGYTF
TRBJ2-1 NA TRBV7-9 CASSKTEYNEQFF
TRBJ2-7 NA TRBV12-3/TRBV12-4 CASSPQGYAYEQYF
TRBJ2-7 NA TRBV12-3/TRBV12-4 CASSLGALYEQYF
TRBJ2-2 NA TRBV4-3 CASSQVWAGELFF
TRBJ2-7 NA TRBV6-5 CASSLYRDSYEQYF
TRBJ2-2 NA TRBV24-1 CATSDFLGGGSTGTTGELFF
TRBJ1-3 TRBD1 TRBV7-8 CASSWPGQGLGNTIYF
TRBJ2-1 NA TRBV12-3/TRBV12-4 CASSLAQSRGNDEQFF
TRBJ2-1 TRBD1 TRBV27 CASSSGTGAGNEQFF
TRBJ2-1 NA TRBV15 CATSSRGNNEQFF
TRBJ1-1 NA TRBV4-3 CASSQVLGENTEAFF
TRBJ2-5 NA TRBV12-3/TRBV12-4 CASRPRAASYQETQYF
TRBJ1-5 TRBD1 TRBV11-1 CASSLSAGTGRWSNQPQHF
TRBJ2-1 NA TRBV6-2/TRBV6-3 CASSYSTLRRGSYNEQFF
TRBJ2-1 NA TRBV6-1 CASSEEIRQISYNEQFF
TRBJ2-2 TRBD2 TRBV10-3 CAISESRAGGPGAGELFF
TRBJ2-2 TRBD2 TRBV7-9 CASSPGLAGVSGELFF
TRBJ1-1 NA TRBV12-3/TRBV12-4 CASRQEGVATEAFF
TRBJ1-6 NA TRBV25-1 CASSEFGHHLHF
TRBJ2-3 TRBD2 TRBV24-1 CATRSEAGGTDTQYF
TRBJ2-1 NA TRBV29-1 CSVEGGWDLSSYNEQFF
TRBJ2-7 TRBD1 TRBV5-1 CASSSGQGVYGEQYF
TRBJ2-1 TRBD2 TRBV12-3/TRBV12-4 CASSLGAGEVFF
TRBJ2-3 TRBD2 TRBV20-1 CSASLGLAGNTDTQYF
TRBJ2-4 NA TRBV6-2/TRBV6-3 CASSYGLSLERSKNIQYF
TRBJ2-7 NA TRBV28 CASSFEARQYF
TRBJ1-2 NA TRBV7-2 CASSNRRGGYYGYTF
TRBJ2-7 NA TRBV29-1 CSVMTGYEQYF
TRBJ2-7 NA TRBV6-2/TRBV6-3 CASRPGGAVGAYEQYF